This is a list of T cell receptor beta chains from one sample in a study of blood T cell repertoires in COVID-19. Libraries were prepared by immunoSEQ multiplex PCR; TCRdb keeps only in-frame clonotypes and omits some of them. The repertoire holds fewer than 350,000 clones, with roughly 90% as singletons. Sequenced sample: PBMCs or T cells enriched from blood (not recorded which). Source of these receptors: a woman between 18 and 29 years old with acute COVID-19. CDR3s leave out the opening cysteine and the closing phenylalanine or tryptophan. The size field is filled for only some rows; it gives once, few, many or a size class.

TRBJ2-1 | 15 | TRBV19 | few | ASSIGPTGANYNEQF
TRBJ2-5 | 12 | TRBV5-1 | . | ASSLGQGGETQY
TRBJ2-2 | 11 | TRBV30 | once | AWSVMATGELF
TRBJ1-5 | 13 | TRBV19 | . | ASTSRWASNQPQH
TRBJ2-2 | 10 | TRBV20-1 | few | SASGRARELF
TRBJ2-7 | 12 | TRBV28 | . | ASSFFRGDNEQY
TRBJ1-4 | 15 | TRBV18 | . | ASSPQTHLATNEKLF
TRBJ2-4 | 13 | TRBV7-3 | . | ASSPAGRMGNIQY
TRBJ2-5 | 14 | TRBV2 | once | ASRKQESHHAETQY
TRBJ2-2 | 12 | TRBV4-2 | . | ASSQDKNTGELF
TRBJ2-2 | 11 | TRBV15 | . | ATSRDLAGELF
TRBJ1-1 | 10 | TRBV11-3 | . | ASSLGQGKAF
TRBJ2-5 | 9 | TRBV27 | . | ASRGRETQY
TRBJ2-7 | 11 | TRBV4-1 | once | ASSQGTTYEQY
TRBJ1-2 | 11 | TRBV5-1 | . | ASSHTGGRGYT
TRBJ1-1 | 12 | TRBV28 | . | ASSGTGGRTEAF
TRBJ2-5 | 15 | TRBV5-4 | . | ASSLDPEYVIKETQY
TRBJ2-1 | 13 | TRBV21-1 | once | ASPRDRVAYNEQF
TRBJ1-4 | 11 | TRBV18 | once | ASSRGGQEKLF
TRBJ2-7 | 14 | TRBV5-5 | . | ASSLGFGGGLYEQY
TRBJ2-7 | 12 | TRBV30 | . | AWRIAGGGYEQY
TRBJ2-1 | 13 | TRBV3-1/TRBV3-2 | . | ASSPGQLGFNEQF
TRBJ1-2 | 13 | TRBV5-4 | . | ASSPERGGRVGYT
TRBJ2-7 | 11 | TRBV19 | once | ASGETGGYEQY
TRBJ2-1 | 16 | TRBV4-1 | . | ASSRLAGGTSSYNEQF
TRBJ1-6 | 12 | TRBV30 | . | AWSRDIDNSPLH
TRBJ1-4 | 13 | TRBV5-1 | . | ASSLEGAPNEKLF
TRBJ1-1 | 11 | TRBV5-5 | . | ASSPGQGPEAF
TRBJ1-5 | 12 | TRBV7-2 | . | ASSPGVARLPQH
TRBJ2-1 | 14 | TRBV19 | . | ASTPRHLAPYNEQF
TRBJ2-1 | 15 | TRBV19 | . | ASSSGSSGNWYNEQF
TRBJ1-2 | 14 | TRBV30 | once | AWTRDRVGENYGYT
TRBJ2-7 | 14 | TRBV19 | . | ASSVRDSRRWTEQY
TRBJ2-1 | 13 | TRBV28 | . | ASSLGGGERNEQF
TRBJ2-2 | 13 | TRBV7-3 | . | ASSLLAGAGGELF
TRBJ1-1 | 13 | TRBV15 | . | ATSRDSEMNTEAF
TRBJ1-1 | 11 | TRBV7-9 | . | ASRDTVGSEAF
TRBJ1-1 | 11 | TRBV2 | . | ASSTGSNTEAF
TRBJ2-2 | 12 | TRBV7-6 | once | ASSSLGATGELF
TRBJ2-1 | 13 | TRBV9 | . | ASSVGRGSYNEQF
TRBJ2-7 | 11 | TRBV5-4 | once | ASMIDRGYEQY
TRBJ2-1 | 13 | TRBV6-5 | . | ASSYSGLADNEQF
TRBJ2-7 | 13 | TRBV10-2 | . | ASSRDRGVSYEQY
TRBJ2-1 | 9 | TRBV30 | . | AWSALNEQF
TRBJ1-2 | 11 | TRBV30 | . | AWSVGGHFGYT
TRBJ2-1 | 11 | TRBV11-3 | . | ASSPGNYNEQF
TRBJ2-4 | 14 | TRBV6-1 | . | ASSEDRGLAKNIQY
TRBJ2-7 | 12 | TRBV28 | . | ASSLMAASYEQY
TRBJ2-3 | 11 | TRBV5-4 | . | ASSLAGSDTQY
TRBJ1-1 | 14 | TRBV29-1 | . | SVVGRAGTGLVSAF
TRBJ2-3 | 14 | TRBV4-1 | . | ASSQDRGLSTDTQY
TRBJ1-4 | 17 | TRBV21-1 | . | ASIARDRVSRATNEKLF
TRBJ2-1 | 14 | TRBV28 | once | ASSFSLAGGYNEQF
TRBJ1-6 | 15 | TRBV10-2 | . | ASSEHEPGTGNSPLH
TRBJ2-1 | 10 | TRBV28 | . | ASSLLRGEQF
TRBJ1-2 | 12 | TRBV6-6 | . | ASSMRTGDYGYT
TRBJ2-7 | 11 | TRBV7-9 | . | ASSTTGSSEQY
TRBJ1-1 | 10 | TRBV5-4 | few | ASSQDSTEAF
TRBJ1-4 | 13 | TRBV28 | . | ASSRTGVEYEKLF
TRBJ2-2 | 16 | TRBV6-2/TRBV6-3 | once | ASSDGLAGGGGTGELF